One and the same sample provided the 11 T cell receptor beta chains below, sequenced in a study of shared clonotypes between healthy human individuals. Only in-frame clones appear in the TCRdb table, and some are missing; sequencing was by immunoSEQ multiplex PCR. This table holds about 710,000 clones, roughly 72% found once. The sequenced sample consisted of memory CD4+ T cells sorted from blood. Subset denoted: CD45RA-negative fraction. These receptors all stem from a woman in her twenties or thirties in good health.

The gene calls are TRBV7-2 and TRBJ2-5, with D possibly being TRBD2 (5 bases). Germline CDR1 is SGHTA and CDR2 is FQGNSA. The CDR3 contains 15 residues. V lost 2 bases and J lost 5, with 15 bases in between. CDR3 region: CASSLPLFGIETQYF. In DNA form, the CDR3 reads TGTGCCAGCAGCTTACCCCTCTTCGGGATCGAGACCCAGTACTTC.

The V and J genes are TRBV21-1 and TRBJ2-7; no check of the table's D call, TRBD2, against the DNA was made. TRBV21-1 is a pseudogene. There are 17 residues in the CDR3. Here the CDR3 reads CASSETIAGGPTYEQYF. The CDR3 region has the DNA TGTGCCAGCAGCGAGACAATAGCGGGAGGTCCAACCTACGAGCAGTACTTC.

DNA for the CDR3: TGTGCCAGCAGCTCGACCCCTTTCGGGAACACTGAAGCTTTCTTT. Translating it yields CASSSTPFGNTEAFF. This rearrangement joins TRBV7-9 to TRBJ1-1, with no clear D. This CDR3 is built from 15 residues. Germline V lookup: CDR1 SEHNR, CDR2 FQNEAQ (reference sequence). V gave up 4 bases and J gave up 1 base, with 13 bases separating them.

This chain joins TRBV19 and TRBJ1-5, with no clear D. Per the germline V gene, CDR1 is LNHDA and CDR2 is SQIVND (reference sequence). The V end was cut by 3 bases, the J end by 1 base, with 13 bases between. The CDR3 runs to 16 residues. CDR3 in amino acids: CASSIVGSGSNQPQHF. Here the CDR3 DNA reads TGTGCCAGTAGTATCGTAGGCAGTGGAAGCAATCAGCCCCAGCATTTT.

The J gene is TRBJ2-4, the V gene TRBV5-1; 7 nucleotides match TRBD1. V shed 4 bases and J 11 bases; nucleotides not matched to a gene: 9. Looked up from germline, CDR1 is SGHRS and CDR2 is YFSETQ. The CDR3 length is 13 residues. The CDR3 here is CASSTGDRSVQYF. In DNA form, the CDR3 reads TGCGCCAGCAGCACAGGGGACAGATCGGTTCAGTACTTC.

This clone was recorded once. The chain links TRBV2 to TRBJ2-7; 8 bases map to TRBD1. This CDR3 region has 13 residues. After removal of 7 bases from V and 6 bases from J, the junction contained 8 bases not matched to a gene. Looked up from germline, CDR1 is SNHLY and CDR2 is FYNNEI. The chain's CDR3 is CASNGQGFVEQYF. CDR3 bases: TGTGCCAGCAACGGACAGGGTTTTGTCGAGCAGTACTTC.

J is TRBJ1-5 and V is TRBV28; unclear D gene. Trimming stripped 3 bases from V and 3 bases from J, with 12 bases between. Per the germline V gene, CDR1 is MDHEN and CDR2 is SYDVKM. The CDR3 runs to 15 residues. CDR3 DNA sequence: TGTGCCAGCAGTTTTTCCGGCAGCTTCAATCAGCCCCAGCATTTT. Its protein is CASSFSGSFNQPQHF.

Notes on this clone: A much more abundant neighbour one base away suggests this may be a read error. This sequence joins TRBV28 and TRBJ1-1; unclear D gene. The CDR3 consists of 15 residues. From germline, CDR1 is MDHEN and CDR2 SYDVKM. The V and J ends lost 6 bases and 5 bases respectively, with 19 bases between them. CDR3 nucleotides: TGTGCCAGCAGCCCTCTTAAGAGGGAGTGGACTGAAGCTTTCTTT. This encodes CASSPLKREWTEAFF.

The J gene is TRBJ1-3, the V gene TRBV19, with D uncertain. This CDR3 has 17 residues. The germline V gene encodes CDR1 LNHDA and CDR2 SQIVND (reference sequence). V was clipped by 8 bases and J by 0 bases, with 20 bases between them. CDR3 in amino acids: CASPPELTGISGNTIYF. In DNA form, the CDR3 reads TGTGCCAGTCCCCCCGAGCTTACCGGTATCTCTGGAAACACCATATATTTT.

This clone was observed a handful of times. J is TRBJ1-1 and V is TRBV6-1; D call uncertain. The V end lost 7 bases, the J end lost 0 bases, and 12 bases lay between the germline ends. Germline-derived CDR1 and CDR2 are MNHNS and SASEGT. The length of the CDR3 is 14 residues. The CDR3 DNA is TGTGCCAGCACTCCCGGTATCATGAACACTGAAGCTTTCTTT. The encoded protein is CASTPGIMNTEAFF.

The J gene is TRBJ2-1, the V gene TRBV28; 11 positions agree with TRBD2. V gave up 3 bases and J gave up 12 bases; unmatched junction bases: 13. Germline V gene lookup returns CDR1 MDHEN and CDR2 SYDVKM. The CDR3 is 16 amino acids. In nucleotides, the CDR3 is TGTGCCAGCAGTTTTAGATCGTCTAGCGGGAGGCCGGGGCAGTTCTTC. It is translated as CASSFRSSSGRPGQFF.